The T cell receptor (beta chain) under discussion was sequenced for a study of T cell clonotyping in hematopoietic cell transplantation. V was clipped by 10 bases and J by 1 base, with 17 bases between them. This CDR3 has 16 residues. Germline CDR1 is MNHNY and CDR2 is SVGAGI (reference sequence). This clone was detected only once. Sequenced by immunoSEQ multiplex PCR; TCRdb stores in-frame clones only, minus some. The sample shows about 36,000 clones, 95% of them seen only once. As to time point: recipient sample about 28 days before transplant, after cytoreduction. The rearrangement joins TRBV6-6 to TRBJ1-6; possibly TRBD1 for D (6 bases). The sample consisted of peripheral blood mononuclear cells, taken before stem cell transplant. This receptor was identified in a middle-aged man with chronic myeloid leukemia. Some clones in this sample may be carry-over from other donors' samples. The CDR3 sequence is CATKGPGASYNSPLHF. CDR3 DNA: TGTGCCACCAAAGGGCCGGGGGCATCCTATAATTCACCCCTCCACTTT.